This T cell receptor (beta chain) emerged from a study of vaccination and CD4 T cells after COVID-19 (dated by TCRdb to 2022 to 2024). Background for the entire study: Convalescent patients had a positive SARS-CoV-2 result on nasal swab PCR, and of these patients, some 10 had mild disease and one had severe disease. In the convalescent cohort there were six males and four females, among whom were two Hispanic individuals, seven Caucasians, two Asians and one multiracial person. Participants got two doses of the Pfizer-BioNTech BNT162b2 vaccine (n=8) or two doses of the Moderna mRNA-1273 vaccine (n=2). Post-COVID blood samples from convalescent patients were collected a median of approximately 93 days after diagnosis, with a range of about 35 to 161 days. The time from the second vaccine dose to post-vaccine blood sampling had a median of around 72 days and ranged from roughly 13 to 241 days. Culture stimuli were overlapping spike peptide pools from SARS-CoV-2 and from the common cold coronaviruses HCoV-NL63, HCoV-OC43 and HCoV-229E. Control cultures used a CEFX viral epitope pool as positive control, an HIV-1 Nef peptide pool as negative control, or no peptide. In around 10 COVID-19 convalescent patients and a handful of infection-naive healthy vaccine recipients, researchers compared the spike-specific CD4+ TCR repertoire from before mRNA vaccination with the repertoire from after. The research as a whole found: The median number of SARS-CoV-2-reactive clonotypes rose from 20 to 25 after infection to a few dozen after vaccination, but the change was not significant. The study included relatively few convalescent patients and did not analyze early timepoints after natural infection. Among convalescent patients, a median about 90% of the SARS-CoV-2-reactive clones seen after vaccination appeared only after vaccination, which suggests priming specific to the vaccine. In convalescent patients, nearly all vaccine-specific clones (304 of 307) were found to be mono-reactive for SARS-CoV-2 spike rather than cross-reactive with common cold coronaviruses.

As for this clonotype: This clone's antigen is unknown. There are no base qualities to consult, and no much larger clone falls within one base.

The germline V gene (reference sequence) gives CDR1 as SGHNT and CDR2 as YYREEE. Compared with germline, V lacks 3 bases and J lacks 0 bases; bases without a gene match: 5. The CDR3 runs 15 residues from the cysteine to the phenylalanine. The sequence is cut down to CDR3 DNA, 45 bases in frame from base 1. Libraries were built with PCR. DNA from cultured CD4+ T cells was subjected to TCR sequencing with the Oncomine TCR Beta short-read assay at the Johns Hopkins FTIC core. The QIAamp micro DNA kit was used to extract genomic DNA from the cultured CD4+ T cells. The Oncomine TCR Beta libraries from cultured CD4+ T cells were pooled using unique dual indexes and then sequenced on an Illumina iSeq 100. Concerning the study's data processing: Non-productive sequences were filtered out, and CDR3s that did not start with C, did not end with F or W, or were shorter than 7 amino acids were discarded. The MANAFEST web application identified antigen-specific clonotypes by comparing peptide-stimulated wells against reference wells and other culture wells. Positive clones required FDR below 0.05, an odds ratio above 5, and productive frequency above 0.1% in at least two of three replicate wells. Clonotypes that were significantly expanded in both SARS-CoV-2 spike wells and at least one common cold coronavirus spike condition were defined as cross-reactive. CDR3 homology was assessed with Levenshtein distances (stringdist) and unrooted phylogenetic trees (ape) in R version 3.6.1. The public reads were quality trimmed at Q25 with fastp and then assembled into clones with MiXCR by TCRdb, keeping productive beta chains. Rows are combined by CDR3 protein, so each entry shows the most common genes and DNA. The V and J calls shown here were made by TCRdb, not taken from the authors' results. This sample holds some 3,300 distinct CDR3 sequences; around 47% were observed only once. Together, the top ten hold under 20% of the sample.

This specimen's treatment or condition label, per the study, means: roughly ten-day PBMC culture with coronavirus spike peptide pools or control peptides (ViraFEST assay). The study used the ViraFEST assay, which expanded antigen-specific T cells with peptide pools and then identified expanded clonotypes by TCR sequencing. The convalescent patients' positive SARS-CoV-2 PCR tests were from March to December 2020, which was before the Alpha, Beta and Delta variants emerged in the United States. PBMCs were cultured at roughly 2 million per well in IMDM supplemented with roughly 5.2% human AB serum and approximately 10 IU/ml IL-2, with around 10 ug/ml peptide pools added. On days 3 and 7, half of the culture medium was replaced with fresh IL-2-containing medium. CD4+ T cells were isolated after roughly eleven days of culture through negative selection using the EasySep CD4+ T cell isolation kit. Ficoll-Paque Plus gradient centrifugation was used to isolate PBMCs from whole blood, and the isolated PBMCs were then either used fresh or cryopreserved at -140C. Culture conditions were generally each tested in triplicate wells.

The sequence links TRBV5-4 to TRBJ1-1; 7 bases in the junction line up with TRBD1. The clonotype comes from a human donor who had recovered from COVID-19. Sample: CD4+ T cells from blood, cultured in vitro. The CDR3 amino acid sequence is: CASSSPGQMNTEAFF. At the DNA level, the sequence is TGTGCCAGCAGCTCGCCGGGACAGATGAACACTGAAGCTTTCTTT. Reference TRBV5-4 and TRBJ1-1 proteins supply the regions before and after the CDR3; the full variable domain is: ETGVTQSPTHLIKTRGQQVTLRCSSQSGHNTVSWYQQALGQGPQFIFQYYREEENGRGNFPPRFSGLQFPNYSSELNVNALELDDSALYLCASSSPGQMNTEAFFGQGTRLTVV.